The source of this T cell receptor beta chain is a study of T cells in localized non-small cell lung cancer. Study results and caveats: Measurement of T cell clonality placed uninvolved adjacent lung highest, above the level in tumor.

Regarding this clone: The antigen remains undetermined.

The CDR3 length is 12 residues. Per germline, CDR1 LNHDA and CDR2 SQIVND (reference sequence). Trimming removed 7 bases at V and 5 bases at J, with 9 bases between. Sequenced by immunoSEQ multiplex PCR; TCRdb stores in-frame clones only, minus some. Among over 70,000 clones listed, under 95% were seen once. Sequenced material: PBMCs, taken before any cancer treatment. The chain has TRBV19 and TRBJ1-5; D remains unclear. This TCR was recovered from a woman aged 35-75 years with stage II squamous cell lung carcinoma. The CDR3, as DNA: TGTGCCAGTACCCGGGGTGATCAGCCCCAGCATTTT. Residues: CASTRGDQPQHF.